This is a list of T cell receptor beta chains from one sample in a study of cytomegalovirus exposure and HLA in healthy donors. TCRdb keeps only in-frame clones here, not all; method: immunoSEQ multiplex PCR. This sample yields roughly 100,000 clones, of which approximately 80% are seen a single time; about 5% belongs to the top ten. Sequences were obtained from PBMCs. These receptors were taken from a woman between 40 and 50 years old in good health and CMV-seronegative. The CDR3 runs from the conserved cysteine through the conserved F or W. The order of the fields is CDR3 protein, CDR3 DNA, clone size, J gene, D gene, V gene. The D gene is left open where the match is weak. Only some rows state a clone size, as once, few, many or a class for expanded clones.

CDR3: CASSRDSNTEAFF
DNA: TGTGCCAGCAGCCGGGACAGCAACACTGAAGCTTTCTTT
size: once
J: TRBJ1-1
D: TRBD1
V: TRBV7-9

CDR3: CASSVRTGRTGELFF
DNA: TGTGCCAGCAGTGTTAGGACAGGGAGGACCGGGGAGCTGTTTTTT
size: NA
J: TRBJ2-2
D: TRBD1
V: TRBV6-1

CDR3: CSVSWGGAWDTQYF
DNA: TGCAGCGTCTCTTGGGGGGGGGCCTGGGATACGCAGTATTTT
size: few
J: TRBJ2-3
D: NA
V: TRBV29-1

CDR3: CSADKSHTDTQYF
DNA: TGCAGCGCCGACAAATCACACACAGATACGCAGTATTTT
size: NA
J: TRBJ2-3
D: NA
V: TRBV29-1

CDR3: CAWSQGVVQPQHF
DNA: TGTGCCTGGAGTCAAGGGGTGGTTCAGCCCCAGCATTTT
size: NA
J: TRBJ1-5
D: NA
V: TRBV30

CDR3: CASSLQTGTAAYEQYF
DNA: TGTGCCAGCAGCTTGCAAACCGGGACAGCAGCCTACGAGCAGTACTTC
size: NA
J: TRBJ2-7
D: TRBD1
V: TRBV5-6

CDR3: CASHGQNSYEQYF
DNA: TGTGCCAGCCACGGACAGAACTCCTACGAGCAGTACTTC
size: NA
J: TRBJ2-7
D: NA
V: TRBV19

CDR3: CASSIQGRVANTEAFF
DNA: TGTGCCAGTAGTATACAGGGGAGGGTCGCGAACACTGAAGCTTTCTTT
size: NA
J: TRBJ1-1
D: NA
V: TRBV19

CDR3: CASSGLTGSTEAFF
DNA: TGTGCCAGCAGTGGCCTGACAGGTTCCACTGAAGCTTTCTTT
size: few
J: TRBJ1-1
D: NA
V: TRBV25-1

CDR3: CASRRGSVDTEAFF
DNA: TGTGCCAGCAGGCGAGGGTCTGTTGACACTGAAGCTTTCTTT
size: NA
J: TRBJ1-1
D: NA
V: TRBV9

CDR3: CASSLFAGATTDTQYF
DNA: TGTGCCAGCAGCTTGTTCGCGGGGGCCACCACAGATACGCAGTATTTT
size: NA
J: TRBJ2-3
D: NA
V: TRBV5-4

CDR3: CASSSRGRTSGGPGETQYF
DNA: TGTGCCAGCAGCTCCAGGGGAAGGACTAGCGGGGGCCCGGGAGAGACCCAGTACTTC
size: NA
J: TRBJ2-5
D: TRBD2
V: TRBV7-2

CDR3: CASSVNPDQPQHF
DNA: TGTGCCAGCAGCGTAAATCCAGATCAGCCCCAGCATTTT
size: NA
J: TRBJ1-5
D: NA
V: TRBV6-4

CDR3: CASRPRTGFGGANVLTF
DNA: TGTGCCAGCAGGCCACGGACAGGGTTTGGTGGGGCCAACGTCCTGACTTTC
size: NA
J: TRBJ2-6
D: TRBD1
V: TRBV27

CDR3: CASHVGGQGAGLNTEAFF
DNA: TGCGCCAGCCATGTGGGGGGACAGGGGGCGGGTTTGAACACTGAAGCTTTCTTT
size: NA
J: TRBJ1-1
D: TRBD1
V: TRBV10-1

CDR3: CASSPSGRVLDYGYTF
DNA: TGCGCCAGCAGCCCCAGTGGGCGCGTACTCGACTATGGCTACACCTTC
size: NA
J: TRBJ1-2
D: NA
V: TRBV23-1

CDR3: CASSKDRGPRYEQYF
DNA: TGTGCCAGCAGTAAAGACAGGGGCCCCCGCTACGAGCAGTACTTC
size: NA
J: TRBJ2-7
D: TRBD1
V: TRBV6-1

CDR3: CASSEFAGGLSDTQYF
DNA: TGTGCCAGCAGTGAATTTGCGGGGGGGCTGTCAGATACGCAGTATTTT
size: once
J: TRBJ2-3
D: TRBD2
V: TRBV25-1

CDR3: CASSLRVRGTGDGEQYF
DNA: TGTGCCAGCAGCTTACGCGTTCGCGGGACAGGGGATGGCGAGCAGTACTTC
size: once
J: TRBJ2-7
D: TRBD1
V: TRBV7-2

CDR3: CASRDSLRNTIYF
DNA: TGTGCCAGCAGGGACAGTCTACGAAACACCATATATTTT
size: few
J: TRBJ1-3
D: NA
V: TRBV6-5

CDR3: CASTIQAGSHNEQFF
DNA: TGTGCCAGCACCATCCAAGCGGGCAGCCACAATGAGCAGTTCTTC
size: NA
J: TRBJ2-1
D: NA
V: TRBV2

CDR3: CASNPTSGGQGNEQFF
DNA: TGTGCCAGCAATCCGACTAGCGGGGGGCAGGGGAATGAGCAGTTCTTC
size: few
J: TRBJ2-1
D: TRBD2
V: TRBV6-4

CDR3: CASSLSGGEETQYF
DNA: TGTGCCAGCAGCTTATCCGGGGGGGAAGAGACCCAGTACTTC
size: NA
J: TRBJ2-5
D: TRBD2
V: TRBV7-8

CDR3: CASSLMGQYSYNSPLHF
DNA: TGTGCCAGCAGTTTAATGGGACAGTACTCCTATAATTCACCCCTCCACTTT
size: once
J: TRBJ1-6
D: TRBD1
V: TRBV27

CDR3: CASSGVGRNNEQFF
DNA: TGTGCCAGCAGTGGGGTGGGGCGAAACAATGAGCAGTTCTTC
size: NA
J: TRBJ2-1
D: NA
V: TRBV7-2

CDR3: CASSSSVLAGLGGETQYF
DNA: TGCGCCAGCAGCTCTTCCGTGCTAGCGGGCCTTGGGGGAGAGACCCAGTACTTC
size: NA
J: TRBJ2-5
D: TRBD2
V: TRBV5-1

CDR3: CSTTGQINTEAFF
DNA: TGCAGCACAACGGGACAGATTAACACTGAAGCTTTCTTT
size: NA
J: TRBJ1-1
D: TRBD1
V: TRBV29-1

CDR3: CASSPTGKEVEKLFF
DNA: TGTGCCAGCAGCCCTACCGGAAAAGAGGTTGAAAAACTGTTTTTT
size: NA
J: TRBJ1-4
D: NA
V: TRBV6-1

CDR3: CASSPGGGGYGYTF
DNA: TGTGCCAGCAGTCCGGGGGGCGGAGGCTATGGCTACACCTTC
size: NA
J: TRBJ1-2
D: NA
V: TRBV6-6

CDR3: CASRATKNTGELFF
DNA: TGTGCCAGCAGGGCAACTAAAAACACCGGGGAGCTGTTTTTT
size: NA
J: TRBJ2-2
D: NA
V: TRBV2

CDR3: CASSEGPEQYF
DNA: TGTGCCAGCAGTGAAGGGCCTGAGCAGTACTTC
size: NA
J: TRBJ2-7
D: NA
V: TRBV6-1

CDR3: CASSYKLAGGRLNEQFF
DNA: TGTGCCAGCAGTTATAAGCTAGCGGGGGGGCGGCTCAATGAGCAGTTCTTC
size: few
J: TRBJ2-1
D: TRBD2
V: TRBV13

CDR3: CSAMTVMEAFF
DNA: TGCAGTGCCATGACAGTAATGGAAGCTTTCTTT
size: many
J: TRBJ1-1
D: NA
V: TRBV20-1

CDR3: CASSLDGGNQPQHF
DNA: TGCGCCAGCAGCTTGGATGGAGGCAATCAGCCCCAGCATTTT
size: few
J: TRBJ1-5
D: NA
V: TRBV5-1

CDR3: CASSVAGANYGYTF
DNA: TGTGCCAGCAGTGTTGCAGGGGCGAACTATGGCTACACCTTC
size: few
J: TRBJ1-2
D: NA
V: TRBV25-1

CDR3: CASSPHLQGAYEQYF
DNA: TGCGCCAGCAGCCCACACTTACAGGGAGCCTACGAGCAGTACTTC
size: once
J: TRBJ2-7
D: NA
V: TRBV4-3

CDR3: CASGQGTNQPQHF
DNA: TGCGCCAGCGGACAGGGCACCAATCAGCCCCAGCATTTT
size: NA
J: TRBJ1-5
D: TRBD1
V: TRBV10-2

CDR3: CASSLLRESYEQYF
DNA: TGTGCCAGCAGCTTACTACGGGAATCCTACGAGCAGTACTTC
size: NA
J: TRBJ2-7
D: NA
V: TRBV6-5

CDR3: CASSSTYSPNQPQHF
DNA: TGTGCCAGCAGTTCCACCTATAGCCCAAATCAGCCCCAGCATTTT
size: NA
J: TRBJ1-5
D: NA
V: TRBV28

CDR3: CASSLFILPTGAQSGYTF
DNA: TGTGCCAGCAGCTTATTCATCCTGCCTACAGGGGCCCAGAGTGGCTACACCTTC
size: once
J: TRBJ1-2
D: TRBD1
V: TRBV7-6

CDR3: CASRRDRDHEQYF
DNA: TGCGCCAGCAGACGGGACAGGGACCACGAGCAGTACTTC
size: NA
J: TRBJ2-7
D: TRBD1
V: TRBV5-1

CDR3: CASRPVAGGRNEQFF
DNA: TGCGCCAGCAGACCTGTAGCGGGGGGGCGCAATGAGCAGTTCTTC
size: NA
J: TRBJ2-1
D: TRBD2
V: TRBV4-1

CDR3: CASRVGGTQEKLFF
DNA: TGTGCCAGCCGAGTTGGGGGCACCCAGGAAAAACTGTTTTTT
size: few
J: TRBJ1-4
D: NA
V: TRBV6-6

CDR3: CASRAGFLSNQPQHF
DNA: TGTGCCAGCAGGGCGGGTTTTTTGAGCAATCAGCCCCAGCATTTT
size: NA
J: TRBJ1-5
D: NA
V: TRBV6-5

CDR3: CASSLAGRSTDTQYF
DNA: TGTGCCAGCAGCTTAGCGGGGAGAAGCACAGATACGCAGTATTTT
size: NA
J: TRBJ2-3
D: TRBD2
V: TRBV5-6

CDR3: CASSLGARTNYGYTF
DNA: TGCGCCAGCAGCTTGGGTGCCAGGACAAACTATGGCTACACCTTC
size: NA
J: TRBJ1-2
D: NA
V: TRBV5-1